The 21 T cell receptor beta chains given below trace back to one sample, sequenced in a study of vaccination and CD4 T cells after COVID-19. Sequenced with the Oncomine TCR Beta short-read assay was DNA taken from cultured CD4+ T cells. TCRdb independently ran MiXCR on the PCR reads; one entry per CDR3 protein. The table records fewer than 25,000 distinct CDR3 sequences, less than 70% of them present only once. Antigens of these TCRs are unknown. Treatment of the sample: roughly 10-day PBMC culture with coronavirus spike peptide pools or control peptides (ViraFEST assay). Sequenced input: CD4+ T cells from blood, cultured in vitro. These receptors all stem from a human donor who had recovered from COVID-19.

This clonotype was seen only a few times. One junction end disagrees with the germline gene, perhaps due to a read error. The CDR3 loop reads CTGEGGETQYF. DNA of the CDR3: TGCACTGGGGAGGGCGGGGAGACCCAGTACTTC. The genes are TRBV30 and TRBJ2-5, with TRBD2 matching 7 bases. The CDR3 totals 11 residues. Per the germline V gene, CDR1 is GTSNPN and CDR2 is SVGIG (reference sequence).

V and J are TRBV7-9 and TRBJ2-5, with 7 bases aligning to TRBD1. Losses at the gene ends were 5 bases for V and 5 bases for J; bases not matched to a gene: 8. Germline V gene data show CDR1 as SEHNR and CDR2 as FQNEAQ (reference sequence). There are 14 residues in the CDR3. The CDR3 loop is CASSIQGGGETQYF. The CDR3 coding sequence is TGTGCCAGCAGCATCCAAGGGGGCGGGGAGACCCAGTACTTC.

The CDR3 protein is CASSLAGTSGRGSEQYF. The CDR3 DNA reads TGTGCCAGCAGCTTAGCAGGGACTAGCGGGAGGGGAAGCGAGCAGTACTTC. The genes are TRBV7-8 and TRBJ2-7; 16 positions match TRBD2. This CDR3 contains 17 residues. V lost 0 bases and J lost 6; bases outside the gene matches: 5. Germline CDR1 is SGHVS and CDR2 is FQNEAQ.

This clonotype was counted between two and nine times. The chain joins TRBV7-2 to TRBJ2-5; 10 nucleotides agree with TRBD2. CDR3 length: 15 amino acids. Unmatched junction bases numbered 4, after V lost 2 bases and J lost 4 bases. Per germline, CDR1 SGHTA and CDR2 FQGNSA. The CDR3 sequence: CASSLLAGVRETQYF. CDR3 DNA sequence: TGTGCCAGCAGCTTACTAGCGGGAGTTCGAGAGACCCAGTACTTC.

This rearrangement joins TRBV19 to TRBJ2-7; possibly TRBD1 for D (5 bases). Germline assignment: CDR1 LNHDA and CDR2 SQIVND (reference sequence). The CDR3 loop spans 13 amino acids. V was trimmed by 6 bases and J by 0 bases, leaving 9 bases between them. The CDR3 coding sequence is TGTGCCAGTAGGACAGACACCTCCTACGAGCAGTACTTC. It is translated as CASRTDTSYEQYF.

This clonotype was found a few times. J is TRBJ1-2 and V is TRBV12-3 or TRBV12-4; D is perhaps TRBD1 (5 bases). The CDR3 runs to 13 residues. V was shortened by 2 bases and J by 8 bases, with 12 bases between the two germline ends. The CDR3 loop is CASSLRDSGGYTF. The CDR3 DNA reads TGTGCCAGCAGTTTAAGGGATTCAGGGGGCTACACCTTC.

V is TRBV20-1 and J is TRBJ1-5, with 7 bases matching TRBD1. With V trimmed by 3 bases and J by 3 bases, 11 bases remained unmatched. The length of the CDR3 is 16 residues. Germline loops: CDR1 DFQATT, CDR2 SNEGSKA (reference sequence). Here the CDR3 DNA reads TGCAGTGCTAGCCCCGGGGGGACAGTGTTCAATCAGCCCCAGCATTTT. Translated: CSASPGGTVFNQPQHF.

Only one count was recorded for this clonotype. The chain links TRBV20-1 to TRBJ2-1; maybe TRBD2 (7 bases). This CDR3 contains 16 residues. From germline, CDR1 is DFQATT and CDR2 SNEGSKA (reference sequence). Trimming removed 3 bases at V and 12 bases at J, with 27 bases between. CDR3: CSASTTAGYRGGGQFF. The CDR3 DNA is TGCAGTGCTAGTACCACTGCGGGGTATCGGGGAGGGGGGCAGTTCTTC.

This clonotype was seen a few times. The chain recombines TRBV6-5 with TRBJ2-2; 7 bases line up with TRBD1. Germline V lookup: CDR1 MNHEY, CDR2 SVGAGI. Trimming removed 2 bases from V and 1 base from J; junction bases left unmatched: 7. The CDR3 length is 17 residues. The CDR3 here is CASSYERGRENTGELFF. In DNA form, the CDR3 reads TGTGCCAGCAGTTACGAGAGGGGGCGAGAGAACACCGGGGAGCTGTTTTTT.

This clonotype was counted only a few times. The V and J genes are TRBV10-3 and TRBJ1-2; TRBD1 matches 11 bases. V was clipped by 2 bases and J by 7 bases; unmatched bases: 3. CDR3 length: 14 amino acids. Germline-derived CDR1 and CDR2 are ENHRY and SYGVKD. CDR3 protein: CAISEGQGAGGYTF. The DNA of the CDR3 is TGTGCCATCAGTGAGGGACAGGGGGCTGGTGGCTACACCTTC.

This clonotype has a handful of counts. This chain joins TRBV7-2 and TRBJ2-1; 7 bases line up with TRBD1. Germline-derived CDR1 and CDR2 are SGHTA and FQGNSA. CDR3 size: 14 residues. With V trimmed by 5 bases and J by 10 bases, 11 bases remained unmatched. In DNA form, the CDR3 reads TGTGCCAGCAGCACTAGGACAGGAGAGGGGGAGCAGTTCTTC. Amino acids: CASSTRTGEGEQFF.

The chain links TRBV7-2 to TRBJ2-2, with D possibly matching TRBD2 (5 bases). The V gene's germline CDR1 is SGHTA and CDR2 FQGNSA. Trimming stripped 2 bases from V and 0 bases from J, with 10 bases between. The CDR3 runs to 16 residues. The CDR3 region is CASSLLGNANTGELFF. In nucleotides, the CDR3 is TGTGCCAGCAGCTTACTCGGGAATGCGAACACCGGGGAGCTGTTTTTT.

The J gene is TRBJ1-1, the V gene TRBV10-1; D call uncertain. This CDR3 contains 14 residues. CDR1 is WNHNN and CDR2 is SYGVQD in the germline V gene (reference sequence). Trimming took off 0 bases at V and 6 bases at J, with 11 bases between the two ends. CDR3 loop: CASSESGLRAEAFF. CDR3 DNA sequence: TGCGCCAGCAGTGAGTCTGGCCTGCGGGCTGAAGCTTTCTTT.

The gene calls are TRBV28 and TRBJ1-2; D possibly corresponds to TRBD1 (5 bases). The CDR3 consists of 15 residues. Germline assignment: CDR1 MDHEN and CDR2 SYDVKM. Trimming removed 5 bases at V and 5 bases at J, with 18 bases between. The CDR3 sequence is CASSPSGTELYGYTF. The CDR3 DNA follows: TGTGCCAGCAGTCCCTCCGGGACCGAACTATATGGCTACACCTTC.

The chain is built from TRBV25-1 and TRBJ2-4, with D unclear. CDR1 and CDR2 (germline): MGHDK, SYGVNS. The CDR3 runs 15 residues. V dropped 3 bases and J dropped 3 bases, with 12 bases sitting between them. CDR3 residues: CASSESGFGKNIQYF. The CDR3 nucleotides read TGTGCCAGCAGTGAGAGTGGATTCGGCAAAAACATTCAGTACTTC.

This clonotype was picked up one time. The chain has TRBV20-1 and TRBJ2-7; 10 bases line up with TRBD1. The CDR3 totals 15 residues. Per the germline V gene, CDR1 is DFQATT and CDR2 is SNEGSKA (reference sequence). J gave up 2 bases and V 0 bases, and 4 bases lay outside the gene matches. The CDR3 DNA reads as TGCAGTGCTAGAGATTCCGACAGGGGGCCCTACGAGCAGTACTTC. This gives the protein CSARDSDRGPYEQYF.

The chain uses TRBV27 and TRBJ2-7; 10 bases are shared with TRBD2. J gave up 5 bases and V 6 bases, and 4 bases lay outside the gene matches. Germline-derived CDR1 and CDR2 are MNHEY and SMNVEV (reference sequence). This CDR3 has 13 residues. The CDR3 sequence is CASRLAGGHEQYF. DNA of the CDR3: TGTGCCAGCAGGTTAGCGGGAGGACACGAGCAGTACTTC.

Note on this clonotype: One end of the junction does not line up with germline, which may come from a read error. CDR3 sequence reads: CASTLLAGVETQYF. Written as DNA, the CDR3 is TGTGCCAGCACCTTACTAGCGGGAGTGGAGACCCAGTACTTC. The chain joins TRBV7-9 to TRBJ2-5; 11 bases align to TRBD2. Germline V gene sequence: CDR1 SEHNR, CDR2 FQNEAQ (reference sequence). There are 14 residues in the CDR3.

This clonotype has only a few counts. The chain employs TRBV27 and TRBJ2-2; TRBD2 matches 7 bases. Germline assignment: CDR1 MNHEY and CDR2 SMNVEV (reference sequence). This CDR3 contains 12 residues. The ends lost 8 bases at V and 8 bases at J; junction bases unmatched: 5. CDR3 in DNA: TGTGCCAGCCGGACTAGAGCAGGGGAGCTGTTTTTT. Translated, it gives CASRTRAGELFF.

This chain joins TRBV25-1 and TRBJ2-7; 7 bases are shared with TRBD1. The CDR3 runs to 13 residues. V was pared by 8 bases and J by 0 bases, with 4 bases of the junction left unmatched. Germline V CDR1 and CDR2: MGHDK, SYGVNS. CDR3 in amino acids: CASLDRASYEQYF. CDR3 coding DNA: TGTGCCAGCCTCGACAGGGCCTCCTACGAGCAGTACTTC.

The chain has TRBV11-3 and TRBJ2-3, with D possibly matching TRBD2 (7 bases). Germline CDR1 SGHNT, CDR2 YENEEA. V gave up 4 bases and J gave up 1 base, with 18 bases separating them. CDR3 length equals 17 residues. The CDR3 sequence: CASSSWGAGVGTDTQYF. CDR3 nucleotide sequence: TGTGCCAGCAGCTCTTGGGGGGCGGGAGTCGGCACAGATACGCAGTATTTT.